One sample yielded the 29 T cell receptor gamma chains listed below, sequenced in a study of Vδ1+ human thymocytes. The template was reverse-transcribed extracted RNA. Multiplex PCR used pooled V-gene forward primers and a constant-region reverse primer to amplify CDR3s. TCRdb reanalysed the multiplex PCR reads via CATT. The table lists around 11,000 gamma-chain clones, around 40% of them singletons. For these receptors, no antigen is known. Broader study findings: Thymic TRG and TRD repertoires appeared highly polyclonal, with Gaussian CDR3 length distributions.

Sequencing was done on a sample of Vdelta1+ gamma-delta thymocytes from the thymus. Subset: FACS-sorted CD3+ TCRalphabeta- TCRVdelta1+ TCRVdelta2- thymocytes. The receptors derive from a boy in the first two years of life who had congenital heart surgery.

The chain joins TRGV4 to TRGJ1 or TRGJ2. TCRdb carries no J gene annotation; the J gene was assigned here by matching the DNA with germline. Germline V CDR1 and CDR2: EGSTGY, YDSYTSSV. V shed 4 bases and J 3 bases; nucleotides not matched to a gene: 6. CDR3 length: 13 residues. As DNA, the CDR3 is TGTGCCACCTGGGAAAACGGTTATTATAAGAAACTCTTT. This sequence encodes CATWENGYYKKLF.

This chain uses TRGV5 with TRGJ1 or TRGJ2. Because TCRdb records no J gene, it was assigned here through a match of the DNA to germline. V shed 0 bases, J shed 10 bases, and the junction held 6 bases outside the gene matches. This CDR3 contains 12 residues. CDR1 and CDR2 from the germline V gene are VINAFY and YDVSNSKD. CDR3 bases: TGTGCCACCTGGGACAGGCTCAAAAAGAAACTCTTT. Translated: CATWDRLKKKLF.

The chain employs TRGV5 and TRGJP2. TCRdb does not report a J gene; here it was assigned by matching the DNA to germline references. There are 15 residues in the CDR3. Germline CDR1 VINAFY, CDR2 YDVSNSKD. Trimming took 3 bases from V and 4 from J; bases not matched to a gene: 8. CDR3: CATWDGVYSDWIKTF. In nucleotides, the CDR3 is TGTGCCACCTGGGACGGAGTGTATAGTGATTGGATCAAGACGTTT.

This chain connects TRGV3 to TRGJ1 or TRGJ2. This CDR3 comprises 13 residues. The germline V gene encodes CDR1 VTNTFY and CDR2 YDVSTARD (reference sequence). V shed 0 bases, J shed 8 bases, and the junction held 7 bases outside the gene matches. CDR3 amino acids: CATWDRRGNKKLF. CDR3 bases: TGTGCCACCTGGGACAGGCGGGGGAATAAGAAACTCTTT.

The genes are TRGV4 and TRGJ1 or TRGJ2. TCRdb records no J gene; here it was assigned by comparing the DNA to germline. Trimming took 3 bases from V and 2 from J; bases not matched to a gene: 4. This CDR3 is 13 amino acids long. CDR1 EGSTGY and CDR2 YDSYTSSV come from the germline V gene. CDR3 in DNA: TGTGCCACCTGGGATCGCGATTATTATAAGAAACTCTTT. This codes for CATWDRDYYKKLF.

This clone came up a few times. J is TRGJ1 or TRGJ2 and V is TRGV9. The CDR3 is 17 residues long. Germline V gene data show CDR1 as GITISATS and CDR2 as ISYDGTV (reference sequence). V gave up 1 base and J gave up 0 bases; unmatched junction bases: 12. Here the CDR3 DNA reads TGTGCCTTGTGGGAGGTACGTCCTGGGCCGAATTATTATAAGAAACTCTTT. It translates to CALWEVRPGPNYYKKLF.

This clone was recorded a few times. V gene TRGV3 combines with J gene TRGJ1 or TRGJ2. Germline V gene lookup returns CDR1 VTNTFY and CDR2 YDVSTARD (reference sequence). V trimming: 0 bases; J trimming: 7 bases; junction bases outside the gene matches: 9. The CDR3 consists of 14 residues. The CDR3: CATWDRPNGYKKLF. The CDR3 nucleotides read TGTGCCACCTGGGACAGGCCCAATGGGTATAAGAAACTCTTT.

The V call is TRGV4, the J call TRGJ1 or TRGJ2. As TCRdb names no J gene, one was assigned here on the basis of a DNA match to germline. Germline loops: CDR1 EGSTGY, CDR2 YDSYTSSV. J was trimmed by 6 bases and V by 0 bases; bases with no gene match: 5. The CDR3 length is 13 residues. Here the CDR3 DNA reads TGTGCCACCTGGGATGGGCGGGCTTATAAGAAACTCTTT. It codes for CATWDGRAYKKLF.

Details on this clone: This same CDR3 is encoded by further DNA sequences in the sample. The chain joins TRGV9 to TRGJ1 or TRGJ2. The J gene comes from matching the DNA to germline here; TCRdb lacks it. V lost 2 bases and J lost 1; bases outside the gene matches: 5. Per the germline V gene, CDR1 is GITISATS and CDR2 is ISYDGTV (reference sequence). The CDR3 has 14 amino acids. CDR3 DNA sequence: TGTGCCTTGTGGGAGGCCGGAAATTATTATAAGAAACTCTTT. Translation: CALWEAGNYYKKLF.

In this sample, this clone turned up once. The J segment was not called; the V segment is TRGV2. The CDR3 sequence is 10 residues long. Germline lookup yields CDR1 EGSNGY and CDR2 YDSYNSKV. CDR3 in DNA: TGTGCCACCTGGAGTTATAAGAAACTGTTT. It codes for CATWSYKKLF.

The gene calls are TRGV4 and TRGJ1 or TRGJ2. The J gene, left out of TCRdb, was set here by checking the DNA against germline. Trimming took 5 bases from V and 3 from J; bases not matched to a gene: 4. Germline V CDR1 and CDR2: EGSTGY, YDSYTSSV. This CDR3 is built from 12 residues. Here the CDR3 reads CATWGIYYKKLF. Here the CDR3 DNA reads TGTGCCACCTGGGGCATTTATTATAAGAAACTCTTT.

The chain is built from TRGV4 and TRGJ1 or TRGJ2. The J gene is not listed in TCRdb, so it was assigned here from a DNA match to germline. With 0 bases clipped from V and 5 bases from J, the junction kept 4 bases outside the gene matches. Germline CDR1 reads EGSTGY; CDR2 reads YDSYTSSV. The CDR3 covers 13 residues. The CDR3 DNA is TGTGCCACCTGGGATGGGCGACATTATAAGAAACTCTTT. It translates to CATWDGRHYKKLF.

This clone appeared a few times. The chain recombines TRGV9 with TRGJP. Germline V gives CDR1 GITISATS, CDR2 ISYDGTV (reference sequence). The V gene end was trimmed by 5 bases and the J gene end by 7 bases; junction bases not matched to a gene: 5. This CDR3 is built from 15 residues. The CDR3 spells CALWVRELGKKIKVF. The DNA of the CDR3 is TGTGCCTTGTGGGTTCGTGAGTTGGGCAAAAAAATCAAGGTATTT.

This chain links TRGV4 with TRGJ1 or TRGJ2. The CDR3 loop spans 12 amino acids. Germline loops: CDR1 EGSTGY, CDR2 YDSYTSSV. Trimming cost V 4 bases and J 2 bases; bases outside gene matches: 2. Here the CDR3 reads CATWDYYYKKLF. CDR3 DNA sequence: TGTGCCACCTGGGACTATTATTATAAGAAACTCTTT.

The chain is built from TRGV3 and TRGJP1. The CDR3 covers 15 residues. J lost 0 bases, V lost 0 bases, and 1 base had no gene match. CDR1 is VTNTFY, CDR2 YDVSTARD, per germline (reference sequence). The CDR3 sequence: CATWDRYTTGWFKIF. CDR3 coding DNA: TGTGCCACCTGGGACAGGTATACCACTGGTTGGTTCAAGATATTT.

The chain has TRGV3 and TRGJ1 or TRGJ2. Because TCRdb records no J gene, it was assigned here through a match of the DNA to germline. Per germline, CDR1 VTNTFY and CDR2 YDVSTARD (reference sequence). The CDR3 totals 12 residues. J lost 12 bases, V lost 0 bases, and 8 bases had no gene match. The CDR3 reads CATWDRPGTKLF. The CDR3 bases are TGTGCCACCTGGGACAGGCCGGGTACGAAACTCTTT.

As regards this clone: At one end the junction does not follow the germline gene, possibly because of a read error. The chain carries TRGV5 and TRGJ1 or TRGJ2. Germline values: CDR1 VINAFY, CDR2 YDVSNSKD. The CDR3 is 9 residues long. The CDR3: CATWDRPVF. In DNA form, the CDR3 reads TGTGCCACCTGGGACAGGCCTGTCTTT.

The rearrangement uses TRGV5 and TRGJ1 or TRGJ2. TCRdb lists no J gene, so it was determined here by aligning the DNA to germline. The germline gives CDR1 VINAFY, CDR2 YDVSNSKD. Trimming removed 2 bases from V and 6 bases from J; junction bases left unmatched: 7. The CDR3 covers 13 residues. The CDR3 DNA reads as TGTGCCACCTGGGACACGCGGGTTTATAAGAAACTCTTT. This codes for CATWDTRVYKKLF.

This clone has only a few counts. The chain combines TRGV3 with TRGJ1 or TRGJ2. The J gene comes from matching the DNA to germline here; TCRdb lacks it. V was pared by 3 bases and J by 10 bases, with 6 bases of the junction left unmatched. There are 11 residues in the CDR3. Germline V CDR1 and CDR2: VTNTFY, YDVSTARD (reference sequence). As DNA, the CDR3 is TGTGCCACCTGGGACGGACAAAAGAAACTCTTT. Residues: CATWDGQKKLF.

The V call is TRGV5, the J call TRGJ1 or TRGJ2. Since TCRdb gives no J gene, matching the DNA to germline was used here to assign it. This CDR3 has 14 residues. The germline CDR1 and CDR2 sequences are VINAFY and YDVSNSKD. Unmatched junction bases numbered 11, after V lost 6 bases and J lost 3 bases. The CDR3 loop reads CATWNPRGYYKKLF. Here the CDR3 DNA reads TGTGCCACCTGGAACCCGCGGGGTTATTATAAGAAACTCTTT.

This clone was observed a few times. V gene TRGV9 combines with J gene TRGJP. CDR3 size: 18 residues. From germline, CDR1 is GITISATS and CDR2 ISYDGTV (reference sequence). V was pared by 1 base and J by 4 bases, with 7 bases of the junction left unmatched. Here the CDR3 reads CALWEVKIQELGKKIKVF. Here the CDR3 DNA reads TGTGCCTTGTGGGAGGTAAAGATCCAAGAGTTGGGCAAAAAAATCAAGGTATTT.

The V segment is TRGV9, and no J call was made. Looked up from germline, CDR1 is GITISATS and CDR2 is ISYDGTV (reference sequence). The CDR3 has 15 residues. CDR3 sequence reads: CALWEKVLGKKKKLF. The CDR3 DNA is TGTGCCTTGTGGGAGAAAGTGTTGGGCAAAAAAAAAAAGCTCTTT.

In this sample, this clone turned up a few times. One end of the junction fails to match germline, which may point to a read error. The chain is built from TRGV5 and TRGJ1 or TRGJ2. The CDR3 covers 12 residues. CDR1 VINAFY and CDR2 YDVSNSKD come from the germline V gene. The DNA for the CDR3 is TGTGCCACCGGGGAACGTTATTATAAGAAACTCTTT. Protein: CATGERYYKKLF.

The chain couples TRGV9 to TRGJ1 or TRGJ2. The germline CDR1 and CDR2 sequences are GITISATS and ISYDGTV (reference sequence). This CDR3 is 14 amino acids long. The J segment lost 4 bases and the V segment lost 2 bases, leaving 8 bases of the junction unmatched. The CDR3 DNA is TGTGCCTTGTGGGAGGACCCTAACTATTATAAGAAACTCTTT. Translation: CALWEDPNYYKKLF.

A few counts support this clone. This chain links TRGV8 with TRGJP2. Germline V gene data show CDR1 as VENAVY and CDR2 as YDSYNSRV. The length of the CDR3 is 17 residues. With 2 bases clipped from V and 3 bases from J, the junction kept 12 bases outside the gene matches. The CDR3 DNA sequence: TGTGCCACCTGGGATATCGGTGGGGGTGGTAGTGATTGGATCAAGACGTTT. Translation gives CATWDIGGGGSDWIKTF.

To note about this clone: This may be a read error, as it is one base from a much larger clone. Additional DNA sequences in this sample encode the identical CDR3. The V gene is TRGV3, the J gene TRGJ1 or TRGJ2. TCRdb lists no J gene, so it was determined here by aligning the DNA to germline. The germline gives CDR1 VTNTFY, CDR2 YDVSTARD (reference sequence). The CDR3 covers 14 residues. The J segment lost 3 bases and the V segment lost 0 bases, leaving 5 bases of the junction unmatched. The CDR3 protein is CATWDRRSYYKKLF. The CDR3 DNA reads TGTGCCACCTGGGACAGGCGGAGTTATTATAAGAAACTCTTT.

This chain joins TRGV9 and TRGJ1 or TRGJ2. Germline CDR1 reads GITISATS; CDR2 reads ISYDGTV (reference sequence). The CDR3 is 14 residues long. The V gene end was trimmed by 3 bases and the J gene end by 2 bases; junction bases not matched to a gene: 7. The CDR3 nucleotides are TGTGCCTTGTGGGAGAATTGGGATTATTATAAGAAACTCTTT. It specifies CALWENWDYYKKLF.

Regarding this clone: Sequence at one end of the junction differs from germline and may be a read error. This chain uses TRGV8 with TRGJP2. This CDR3 is 13 amino acids long. CDR1 and CDR2 (germline): VENAVY, YDSYNSRV. CDR3 coding DNA: TGTGCCGCCTGGGATAGTAGTGGTTGGATCAAGACGTTT. This translates into CAAWDSSGWIKTF.

The rearrangement uses TRGV5 and TRGJP2. The J gene is absent in TCRdb and was assigned here via DNA matching to germline. CDR3 length: 16 residues. Per the germline V gene, CDR1 is VINAFY and CDR2 is YDVSNSKD. J lost 6 bases, V lost 0 bases, and 10 bases had no gene match. The chain's CDR3 is CATWDRENDRDWIKTF. As DNA, the CDR3 is TGTGCCACCTGGGACAGGGAGAACGATCGTGATTGGATCAAGACGTTT.